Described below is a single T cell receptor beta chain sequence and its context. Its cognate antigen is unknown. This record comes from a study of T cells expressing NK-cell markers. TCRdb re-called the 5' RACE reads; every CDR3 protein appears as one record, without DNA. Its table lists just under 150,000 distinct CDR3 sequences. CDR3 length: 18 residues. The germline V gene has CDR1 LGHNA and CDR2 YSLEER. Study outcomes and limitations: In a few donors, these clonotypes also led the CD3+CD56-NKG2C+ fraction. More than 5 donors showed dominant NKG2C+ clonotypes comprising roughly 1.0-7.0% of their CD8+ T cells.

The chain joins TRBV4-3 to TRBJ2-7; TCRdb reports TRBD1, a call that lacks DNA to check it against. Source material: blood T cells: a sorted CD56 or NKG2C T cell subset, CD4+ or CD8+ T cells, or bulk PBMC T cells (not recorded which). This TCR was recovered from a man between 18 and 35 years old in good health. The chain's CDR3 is CASSQVALTTGQNYEQYF.